This entry lists 5 T cell receptor beta chains sequenced from one sample in a study of blood T cells in healthy people across ages. Together with a sample-barcoded 5' primer, a J-beta primer mix was included in a second PCR lasting about 7 to 11 cycles. TCRdb reprocessed the 5' RACE reads via MiXCR and lists one record per CDR3 protein. The data show around 500,000 distinct CDR3 sequences, 47% seen once. Input material: blood. Receptor source: an elderly man in good health.

The CDR3 nucleotides are TGCAGCGTCGAAAGGACTAGCGGCGGGGAGCTGTTTTTT. Translation gives CSVERTSGGELFF. V gene TRBV29-1 combines with J gene TRBJ2-2, with 10 nucleotides matching TRBD2. Germline V gives CDR1 SQVTM, CDR2 ANQGSEA. Trimming at V came to 6 bases and at J to 7 bases, leaving 5 bases not matched to a gene. There are 13 residues in the CDR3.

This clonotype was counted ten times or more. The chain recombines TRBV7-9 with TRBJ1-2, with 11 bases aligning to TRBD1. Germline V CDR1 and CDR2: SEHNR, FQNEAQ (reference sequence). Losses at the gene ends were 5 bases for V and 0 bases for J; bases not matched to a gene: 11. The CDR3 loop spans 18 amino acids. CDR3 loop: CASSPLRTGGEANYGYTF. The CDR3, as DNA: TGTGCCAGCAGCCCGCTAAGGACAGGGGGCGAAGCTAACTATGGCTACACCTTC. Variable domain in full (rest from reference TRBV7-9 and TRBJ1-2): DTGVSQNPRHKITKRGQNVTFRCDPISEHNRLYWYRQTLGQGPEFLTYFQNEAQLEKSRLLSDRFSAERPKGSFSTLEIQRTEQGDSAMYLCASSPLRTGGEANYGYTFGSGTRLTVV.

With respect to this clonotype: A much larger clone differs by one base, so this may be a read error. V usage is TRBV11-2 and J usage is TRBJ2-1, with D possibly matching TRBD1 (6 bases). This CDR3 comprises 15 residues. Germline V lookup: CDR1 SGHAT, CDR2 FQNNGV. CDR3 DNA sequence: TGTGCCGGCAGAATGGACAGTTCCACCTACAATGAGCAGTTCTTC. This gives the protein CAGRMDSSTYNEQFF.

The rearrangement joins TRBV29-1 to TRBJ2-5, with unresolved D. The CDR3 is 12 residues long. Trimming shortened V by 3 bases and J by 7 bases, and 12 bases separated the two germline ends. Germline lookup yields CDR1 SQVTM and CDR2 ANQGSEA. The CDR3 sequence is CSVDVLRLTQYF. CDR3 DNA: TGCAGCGTTGATGTTCTTCGGTTGACCCAGTACTTC.

The chain is built from TRBV3-1 and TRBJ1-2; D ambiguous. The CDR3 has 13 amino acids. Germline-derived CDR1 and CDR2 are LGHDT and YNNKEL (reference sequence). Deletions cut 4 bases from V and 5 bases from J, with 11 bases between. The CDR3 DNA reads as TGTGCCAGCAGCCCACTGGAGGGTTATGGCTACACCTTC. It translates to CASSPLEGYGYTF.